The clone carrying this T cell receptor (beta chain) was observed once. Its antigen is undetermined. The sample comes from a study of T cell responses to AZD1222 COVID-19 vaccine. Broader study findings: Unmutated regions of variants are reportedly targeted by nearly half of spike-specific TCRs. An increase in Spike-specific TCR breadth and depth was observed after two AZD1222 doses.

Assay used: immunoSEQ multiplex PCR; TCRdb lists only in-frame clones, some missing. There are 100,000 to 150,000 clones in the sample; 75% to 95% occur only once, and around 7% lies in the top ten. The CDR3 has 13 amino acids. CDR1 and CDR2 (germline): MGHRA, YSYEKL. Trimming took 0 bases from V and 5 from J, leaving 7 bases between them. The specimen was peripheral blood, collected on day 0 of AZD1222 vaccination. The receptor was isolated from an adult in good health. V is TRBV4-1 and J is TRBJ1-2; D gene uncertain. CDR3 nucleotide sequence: TGCGCCAGCAGCCAAGATGGGCGGTATGGCTACACCTTC. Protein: CASSQDGRYGYTF.